Listed below are T cell receptor beta chains from one sample, sequenced in a study of T cell responses to AZD1222 COVID-19 vaccine. Clones were read by immunoSEQ multiplex PCR, and TCRdb kept only the in-frame ones, dropping some. The sample lists about 160,000 clones, around 93% occurring once. Source: peripheral blood, taken on day 0 of AZD1222 vaccination. Receptors originate from an adult in good health. The CDR3 runs from the conserved cysteine through the conserved F or W. D genes are given only for firm matches. Not every row has a clone size; where given, it reads once, few, many or a size class.

J gene,CDR3 length,V gene,D gene,clone size,CDR3 protein,CDR3 DNA
TRBJ1-5,13,TRBV28,-,-,CASSKTANQPQHF,TGTGCCAGCAGTAAGACAGCTAATCAGCCCCAGCATTTT
TRBJ2-7,14,TRBV3-1/TRBV3-2,-,-,CASGQTGVGGEQYF,TGTGCCAGCGGGCAGACAGGAGTTGGCGGGGAGCAGTACTTC
TRBJ2-1,12,TRBV9,-,-,CASSPSSSEQFF,TGTGCCAGCAGCCCTAGTTCCTCAGAGCAGTTCTTC
TRBJ2-3,15,TRBV5-5,-,-,CASNLVGWGTDTQYF,TGTGCCAGCAACCTGGTGGGGTGGGGCACAGATACGCAGTATTTT
TRBJ2-7,15,TRBV5-1,TRBD1,-,CASSERQGASYEQYF,TGCGCCAGCAGCGAACGTCAGGGGGCTTCCTACGAGCAGTACTTC
TRBJ2-1,15,TRBV7-9,TRBD2,-,CASSFGTSGKFEQFF,TGTGCCAGCAGCTTCGGGACTAGCGGGAAATTTGAGCAGTTCTTC
TRBJ2-1,15,TRBV12-1,-,-,CASTGAGAFYNEQFF,TGTGCCAGCACCGGGGCGGGAGCGTTCTACAATGAGCAGTTCTTC
TRBJ2-7,13,TRBV29-1,TRBD1,-,CSVAGTGGSEQYF,TGCAGCGTTGCCGGGACAGGGGGCTCCGAGCAGTACTTC
TRBJ2-7,15,TRBV6-2/TRBV6-3,-,once,CASSYFGGVSYEQYF,TGTGCCAGCAGTTACTTCGGCGGGGTCTCCTACGAGCAGTACTTC
TRBJ1-2,12,TRBV28,-,once,CASRYPQDGYTF,TGTGCCAGCAGGTACCCACAGGATGGCTACACCTTC
TRBJ2-1,14,TRBV21-1,-,-,CASGTPGRDNEQFF,TGTGCCAGCGGAACACCGGGACGGGACAATGAGCAGTTCTTC
TRBJ2-7,15,TRBV10-2,TRBD1,-,CASRLDRHSSYEQYF,TGCGCCAGCAGACTGGACAGGCACAGCTCCTACGAGCAGTACTTC